What follows are 19 T cell receptor beta chains derived from one specimen sequenced in a study of human T cells and chemical hapten exposure. MiXCR, applied by TCRdb to the RACE reads, yields one record per CDR3 protein. Of about 380,000 distinct CDR3 sequences listed, roughly 5.3% are singletons. The time point here: pre-sensitization, week 0. Sample treatment: therapeutic diphenylcyclopropenone sensitization with weekly scalp DPC. Sequencing used whole blood, obtained in connection with sensitization to the hapten diphenylcyclopropenone (DPC). All receptors come from a woman aged 50 to 65 with alopecia areata. Some clones in this sample may be carry-over from other donors' samples.

The chain links TRBV23-1 to TRBJ2-3; D is perhaps TRBD2 (5 bases). TRBV23-1 is given ORF status, its function remaining uncertain. The CDR3 runs 13 residues. Trimming pared 3 bases from V and 4 bases from J, leaving 8 bases between. The CDR3 here is CASSQPRADTQYF. Written as DNA, the CDR3 is TGCGCCAGCAGTCAGCCGAGGGCAGATACGCAGTATTTT.

This clonotype was observed a handful of times. V gene TRBV24-1 combines with J gene TRBJ1-2, with 10 bases fitting TRBD1. This CDR3 is built from 16 residues. J was trimmed by 4 bases and V by 1 base; bases with no gene match: 5. Germline CDR1 KGHDR, CDR2 SFDVKD. The CDR3 sequence: CATSDFRDRGIYGYTF. In DNA, the CDR3 is TGTGCCACCAGTGATTTCCGGGACAGGGGCATCTATGGCTACACCTTC.

The V and J genes are TRBV3-1 and TRBJ2-5, with D unresolved. V was clipped by 5 bases and J by 0 bases, with 13 bases between them. Germline-derived CDR1 and CDR2 are LGHDT and YNNKEL (reference sequence). This CDR3 contains 15 residues. CDR3 in DNA: TGTGCCAGCAGCACCCAGGTGGGGTACCAAGAGACCCAGTACTTC. This encodes CASSTQVGYQETQYF.

The chain employs TRBV9 and TRBJ1-1, with a tentative D call TRBD1 (6 bases). CDR3 size: 15 residues. The V and J ends lost 3 bases and 7 bases respectively, with 19 bases between them. From germline, CDR1 is SGDLS and CDR2 YYNGEE. This CDR3 is CASSEPTGSTGEAFF. CDR3 coding DNA: TGTGCCAGCAGCGAGCCGACAGGCTCCACGGGTGAAGCTTTCTTT.

This clonotype was recorded many times. This chain uses TRBV9 with TRBJ2-5; the D gene could be TRBD1 or TRBD2 (5 bases each). V lost 2 bases to trimming and J lost 4 bases, with 9 bases between them. Germline loops: CDR1 SGDLS, CDR2 YYNGEE. The CDR3 consists of 13 residues. This CDR3 reads CASSVTGPETQYF. The CDR3 DNA reads TGTGCCAGCAGCGTCACGGGGCCAGAGACCCAGTACTTC. The whole variable domain, filled in from reference TRBV9 and TRBJ2-5, reads DSGVTQTPKHLITATGQRVTLRCSPRSGDLSVYWYQQSLDQGLQFLIQYYNGEERAKGNILERFSAQQFPDLHSELNLSSLELGDSALYFCASSVTGPETQYFGPGTRLLVL.

This clonotype was picked up many times. The chain has TRBV21-1 and TRBJ1-1; TRBD1, the table's D call, was not compared with the DNA. TRBV21-1 is recorded as a pseudogene. The CDR3 runs to 18 residues. CDR3: CASSTSPGQGYMNTEAFF. The CDR3 bases are TGTGCCAGCAGCACATCCCCGGGACAGGGCTACATGAACACTGAAGCTTTCTTT.

This clonotype was counted between two and nine times. The genes are TRBV6-2 or TRBV6-3 and TRBJ2-7; a weak D match, TRBD2 (5 bases). V was clipped by 5 bases and J by 2 bases, with 16 bases between them. This CDR3 has 15 amino acids. CDR1 and CDR2 from the germline V gene are MNHEY and SVGEGT. The DNA of the CDR3 is TGTGCCAGCAGTCCCACGCCTGGGGAGACCTACGAGCAGTACTTC. This encodes CASSPTPGETYEQYF.

This clonotype was detected ten times or more. The rearrangement uses TRBV20-1 and TRBJ2-5; D possibly corresponds to TRBD2 (5 bases). CDR3 length: 11 amino acids. The V end was cut by 7 bases, the J end by 3 bases, with 9 bases between. Germline CDR1 reads DFQATT; CDR2 reads SNEGSKA (reference sequence). CDR3 region: CSGRSEETQYF. The CDR3 DNA follows: TGCAGTGGGAGGTCAGAAGAGACCCAGTACTTC.

This clonotype was seen more than once but under ten times. The chain uses TRBV9 and TRBJ2-1, with 9 nucleotides matching TRBD2. V lost 2 bases, J lost 9 bases, and 6 bases stayed unmatched. The CDR3 consists of 14 residues. CDR1 SGDLS and CDR2 YYNGEE come from the germline V gene. The CDR3 is CASSVGIAGVEQFF. The CDR3 bases are TGTGCCAGCAGCGTGGGAATAGCGGGAGTTGAGCAGTTCTTC. The full variable domain, completed using reference TRBV9 and TRBJ2-1, is DSGVTQTPKHLITATGQRVTLRCSPRSGDLSVYWYQQSLDQGLQFLIQYYNGEERAKGNILERFSAQQFPDLHSELNLSSLELGDSALYFCASSVGIAGVEQFFGPGTRLTVL.

This clonotype was found many times. The V and J genes are TRBV24-1 and TRBJ2-1; TRBD2 matches 14 bases. V shed 7 bases and J 0 bases; nucleotides not matched to a gene: 13. The CDR3 spans 20 residues. Germline CDR1 is KGHDR and CDR2 is SFDVKD. The chain's CDR3 is CATSAWAGLAGVNSYNEQFF. The CDR3 bases are TGTGCCACCAGCGCCTGGGCGGGACTAGCGGGAGTCAACTCCTACAATGAGCAGTTCTTC.

This clonotype was detected a few times. The chain is built from TRBV7-9 and TRBJ2-7; TRBD1 might be the D (5 bases). CDR3 length equals 13 residues. The V gene's germline CDR1 is SEHNR and CDR2 FQNEAQ (reference sequence). The V and J ends lost 7 bases and 7 bases respectively, with 17 bases between them. CDR3 loop: CASNVNLGEEQYF. CDR3 DNA sequence: TGTGCCAGCAACGTGAACCTAGGGGAAGAGCAGTACTTC.

This clonotype was seen at least ten times. The chain uses TRBV24-1 and TRBJ2-1, with D tentatively TRBD2 (6 bases). CDR1 and CDR2 from the germline V gene are KGHDR and SFDVKD. CDR3 size: 16 residues. V dropped 2 bases and J dropped 3 bases, with 13 bases sitting between them. In DNA form, the CDR3 reads TGTGCCACCAGTGATTCCGGAGGGGACCGCTACAATGAGCAGTTCTTC. The encoded protein is CATSDSGGDRYNEQFF.

This clonotype was counted only a few times. The chain links TRBV10-2 to TRBJ2-3; no reliable D call. In germline, CDR1 is WSHSY, CDR2 SAAADI. This CDR3 has 14 residues. The V gene lost 3 bases and the J gene lost 11 bases, with 18 bases spanning the gap. CDR3 coding DNA: TGCGCCAGCAGTGAAGGTGGTCGGGCAGAGTGGCAGTATTTT. This gives the protein CASSEGGRAEWQYF.

This clonotype showed up many times. The CDR3 DNA reads TGTGCCAGCACGAAGGGAACAGTTTCCTACAATGAGCAGTTCTTC. It translates to CASTKGTVSYNEQFF. This sequence joins TRBV21-1 and TRBJ2-1. TRBV21-1 is a pseudogene. The CDR3 has 15 residues.

The sample holds a few counts of this clonotype. This chain's CDR3 is CASSETQGPEAFF. DNA for the CDR3: TGTGCCAGCAGTGAGACACAGGGGCCTGAAGCTTTCTTT. V gene TRBV2 combines with J gene TRBJ1-1; the match to TRBD1 covers 7 bases. Trimming at V came to 3 bases and at J to 6 bases, leaving 4 bases not matched to a gene. The CDR3 length is 13 residues. The germline CDR1 and CDR2 sequences are SNHLY and FYNNEI.

The chain employs TRBV14 and TRBJ2-1, with 8 bases fitting TRBD2. V lost 5 bases to trimming and J lost 6 bases; unmatched junction nucleotides: 9. The V gene's germline CDR1 is SGHDN and CDR2 FVKESK. The CDR3 totals 15 residues. CDR3 sequence (DNA): TGTGCCAGCAGCGTCGTAAGCGGGGGTAGCAATGAGCAGTTCTTC. Amino acids: CASSVVSGGSNEQFF.

This clonotype was found a few times. J is TRBJ1-1 and V is TRBV2, with TRBD1 matching 11 bases. CDR1 and CDR2 from the germline V gene are SNHLY and FYNNEI. The CDR3 contains 16 residues. The V and J ends lost 3 bases and 0 bases, in that order; junction bases with no gene match: 3. In DNA form, the CDR3 reads TGTGCCAGCAGTGAGAGGACAGGGGGCTTGAACACTGAAGCTTTCTTT. This codes for CASSERTGGLNTEAFF.

This clonotype was picked up a small number of times. The rearrangement uses TRBV5-1 and TRBJ2-5; 10 bases line up with TRBD2. With 4 bases clipped from V and 2 bases from J, the junction kept 11 bases outside the gene matches. The CDR3 is made up of 17 amino acids. Per germline, CDR1 SGHRS and CDR2 YFSETQ. CDR3 residues: CASSRVDSGGPQETQYF. The CDR3, as DNA: TGCGCCAGCAGCAGGGTCGATAGCGGGGGGCCACAAGAGACCCAGTACTTC.

This clonotype was counted only a few times. The DNA of the CDR3 is TGTGCCACCAGTGATTTGTTAGGCGGGACAGGGGTATCAGGGGCCAACGTCCTGACTTTC. Its translation: CATSDLLGGTGVSGANVLTF. This chain uses TRBV24-1 with TRBJ2-6, with 10 bases that match TRBD1. Looked up from germline, CDR1 is KGHDR and CDR2 is SFDVKD. After removal of 0 bases from V and 4 bases from J, the junction contained 11 bases not matched to a gene. The CDR3 contains 20 residues.